These 23 T cell receptor beta chains came from one sample sequenced in a study of T cell changes during pregnancy in multiple sclerosis. This table comes from immunoSEQ multiplex PCR, and its TCRdb copy is limited to in-frame clones, with some not included. Of about 62,000 clones in the sample, roughly 87% are singletons; the top ten hold under 3%. The starting material was peripheral blood, obtained in the first trimester of pregnancy. The receptors derive from a female donor with multiple sclerosis, enrolled in a pregnancy study.

This clone has a single count. The J gene is TRBJ1-3, the V gene TRBV2; no clear D gene. Germline V CDR1 and CDR2: SNHLY, FYNNEI. Deletions cut 4 bases from V and 0 bases from J, with 10 bases between. This CDR3 is 15 amino acids long. In nucleotides, the CDR3 is TGTGCCAGCAGTGCTGGCGGCAGCTCTGGAAACACCATATATTTT. Translated, it gives CASSAGGSSGNTIYF.

V and J are TRBV6-5 and TRBJ2-1; D unclear. V was pared by 6 bases and J by 7 bases, with 10 bases between. Looked up from germline, CDR1 is MNHEY and CDR2 is SVGAGI. The CDR3 spans 12 residues. CDR3: CASSANWNEQFF. The CDR3 bases are TGTGCCAGCAGCGCTAATTGGAATGAGCAGTTCTTC.

This clone was counted only a few times. The chain employs TRBV5-1 and TRBJ1-4, with D possibly TRBD1 on 6 matching bases. Trimming shortened V by 1 base and J by 4 bases, and 8 bases separated the two germline ends. The CDR3 is 14 residues long. Germline CDR1 SGHRS, CDR2 YFSETQ. The CDR3 bases are TGCGCCAGCAGCTTGCAGGGGAATAATGAAAAACTGTTTTTT. Translation: CASSLQGNNEKLFF.

The rearrangement uses TRBV5-5 and TRBJ2-2, with 7 nucleotides matching TRBD1. Germline values: CDR1 SGHKS, CDR2 YYEKEE (reference sequence). The CDR3 sequence is 17 residues long. Trimming removed 0 bases from V and 7 bases from J; junction bases left unmatched: 12. The CDR3 spells CASSLADLRGPGGELFF. In DNA, the CDR3 is TGTGCCAGCAGCTTGGCGGACCTGAGGGGGCCGGGCGGGGAGCTGTTTTTT.

This rearrangement joins TRBV27 to TRBJ2-7, with D tentatively TRBD2 (7 bases). Trimming removed 7 bases from V and 0 bases from J, with 13 bases in between. This CDR3 is 14 amino acids long. Germline V gene data show CDR1 as MNHEY and CDR2 as SMNVEV (reference sequence). CDR3 in DNA: TGTGCCAGCATGCGGGGGCTTAGCTCCTACGAGCAGTACTTC. This translates into CASMRGLSSYEQYF.

The chain has TRBV6-1 and TRBJ1-4, with 7 bases matching TRBD1. CDR1 and CDR2 from the germline V gene are MNHNS and SASEGT. The CDR3 sequence is 16 residues long. With 1 base clipped from V and 8 bases from J, the junction kept 10 bases outside the gene matches. DNA for the CDR3: TGTGCCAGCAGTGAAGTTCAGACAGGGCCCCGGGAAAAACTGTTTTTT. Residues: CASSEVQTGPREKLFF.

The V gene is TRBV6-4, the J gene TRBJ2-3, with 9 bases aligning to TRBD1. Germline V lookup: CDR1 MRHNA, CDR2 SNTAGT. Germline trimming cut 6 bases from V and 4 bases from J; bases unmatched to any gene: 8. There are 15 residues in the CDR3. CDR3 region: CASSSGQGLPDTQYF. Written as DNA, the CDR3 is TGTGCCAGCAGCTCGGGACAGGGACTCCCAGATACGCAGTATTTT.

The genes are TRBV6-5 and TRBJ2-2; 7 positions agree with TRBD1. Losses at the gene ends were 11 bases for V and 2 bases for J; bases not matched to a gene: 11. There are 15 residues in the CDR3. CDR1 is MNHEY, CDR2 SVGAGI, per germline. CDR3 in amino acids: CASRTGPTNTGELFF. The CDR3 nucleotides read TGTGCCTCAAGGACAGGCCCAACTAACACCGGGGAGCTGTTTTTT.

The rearrangement uses TRBV2 and TRBJ1-5, with a possible D match to TRBD1 (6 bases). The CDR3 runs to 16 residues. Trimming left V 7 bases short and J 2 bases short, with 18 bases between. Germline-derived CDR1 and CDR2 are SNHLY and FYNNEI. The CDR3 DNA reads TGTGCCAGCAAAAATGCACAGGGAAGTGGCAATCAGCCCCAGCATTTT. The encoded protein is CASKNAQGSGNQPQHF. The variable domain in full, completed from reference TRBV2 and TRBJ1-5, reads EPEVTQTPSHQVTQMGQEVILRCVPISNHLYFYWYRQILGQKVEFLVSFYNNEISEKSEIFDDQFSVERPDGSNFTLKIRSTKLEDSAMYFCASKNAQGSGNQPQHFGDGTRLSIL.

The chain employs TRBV29-1 and TRBJ2-5; 11 nucleotides match TRBD2. Germline V gene sequence: CDR1 SQVTM, CDR2 ANQGSEA. This CDR3 comprises 15 residues. V shed 5 bases and J 2 bases; nucleotides not matched to a gene: 7. The CDR3 DNA is TGCAGCGTTCTACTAGCGGGGGCACTTCAAGAGACCCAGTACTTC. It codes for CSVLLAGALQETQYF.

The chain links TRBV28 to TRBJ2-2; 10 bases align to TRBD2. The CDR3 totals 15 residues. From germline, CDR1 is MDHEN and CDR2 SYDVKM. The trim removed 9 bases at V and 5 bases at J, leaving 9 bases unmatched. As DNA, the CDR3 is TGTGCCAGTAATAGCGGGGGGACTTCTACCGGGGAGCTGTTTTTT. Its translation is CASNSGGTSTGELFF.

The chain combines TRBV21-1 with TRBJ1-5; TRBD1 is the table's D call and was not checked against the DNA. TRBV21-1 is a pseudogene. This CDR3 has 20 residues. CDR3 DNA: TGTGCCAGCAGCCCCCACCAGGGGTCCTATTACCTTAAGGGCAATCAGCCCCAGCATTTT. It translates to CASSPHQGSYYLKGNQPQHF.

This rearrangement joins TRBV7-8 to TRBJ2-4, with 11 bases identical to TRBD2. Germline V CDR1 and CDR2: SGHVS, FQNEAQ. Trimming took 0 bases from V and 6 from J; bases not matched to a gene: 10. The CDR3 extends over 18 amino acids. This CDR3 is CASSLAPGLAGGANIQYF. The CDR3 bases are TGTGCCAGCAGCTTAGCGCCAGGGCTAGCGGGAGGTGCAAACATTCAGTACTTC.

The rearrangement joins TRBV7-9 to TRBJ2-5; 8 bases are a match to TRBD1. The CDR3 totals 14 residues. The trim removed 6 bases at V and 3 bases at J, leaving 6 bases unmatched. CDR1 SEHNR and CDR2 FQNEAQ come from the germline V gene (reference sequence). The CDR3: CASRTTGAKETQYF. In DNA, the CDR3 is TGTGCCAGCAGGACGACAGGGGCTAAAGAGACCCAGTACTTC.

V gene TRBV9 combines with J gene TRBJ2-1; TRBD2 agrees at 10 bases. Germline V lookup: CDR1 SGDLS, CDR2 YYNGEE. CDR3 length equals 18 residues. V shed 0 bases, J shed 0 bases, and the junction held 6 bases outside the gene matches. The CDR3: CASSVVPTSGLSYNEQFF. DNA for the CDR3: TGTGCCAGCAGCGTAGTCCCGACTAGCGGGCTCTCCTACAATGAGCAGTTCTTC.

The genes are TRBV11-3 and TRBJ1-4, with a weak D call TRBD1 (6 bases). Germline lookup yields CDR1 SGHNT and CDR2 YENEEA. V lost 3 bases and J lost 2, with 10 bases in between. The CDR3 is 15 amino acids. The CDR3 DNA is TGTGCCAGCAGCTTCCGGGGGGGCACTAATGAAAAACTGTTTTTT. This sequence encodes CASSFRGGTNEKLFF.

The J gene is TRBJ2-1, the V gene TRBV19; TRBD2 aligns across 12 bases. With V trimmed by 7 bases and J by 5 bases, 12 bases remained unmatched. CDR3 size: 17 residues. Germline assignment: CDR1 LNHDA and CDR2 SQIVND (reference sequence). This chain's CDR3 is CASKDPGLAGVHNEQFF. CDR3 DNA: TGTGCCAGTAAGGATCCGGGACTAGCGGGCGTCCACAATGAGCAGTTCTTC.

The V gene is TRBV6-5, the J gene TRBJ1-1; D not resolved. Deletions cut 2 bases from V and 0 bases from J, with 10 bases between. Germline CDR1 MNHEY, CDR2 SVGAGI. The CDR3 runs 15 residues. CDR3 protein: CASSYNSVVNTEAFF. DNA for the CDR3: TGTGCCAGCAGTTACAACTCCGTAGTGAACACTGAAGCTTTCTTT.

The rearrangement joins TRBV7-6 to TRBJ2-7, with D perhaps matching TRBD1 (6 bases). The CDR3 has 16 residues. V was pared by 1 base and J by 4 bases, with 17 bases between. Per germline, CDR1 SGHVS and CDR2 FNYEAQ. The CDR3 loop is CASSLGDWDKAYEQYF. The CDR3 region has the DNA TGTGCCAGCAGCTTAGGAGATTGGGACAAGGCGTACGAGCAGTACTTC.

The chain uses TRBV2 and TRBJ2-1; 12 positions agree with TRBD2. V lost 6 bases and J lost 9; bases outside the gene matches: 6. The CDR3 has 14 residues. In germline, CDR1 is SNHLY, CDR2 FYNNEI. Here the CDR3 reads CASRRLAGVSEQFF. The CDR3 coding sequence is TGTGCCAGCAGAAGACTAGCGGGAGTTAGTGAGCAGTTCTTC.

This clone was detected many times. The chain couples TRBV29-1 to TRBJ1-2, with 7 bases that match TRBD1. Trimming at V came to 6 bases and at J to 6 bases, leaving 10 bases not matched to a gene. The CDR3 runs 13 residues. CDR1 is SQVTM, CDR2 ANQGSEA, per germline. The CDR3 DNA reads as TGCAGCGTCCCCTTAAGGGGGCAGGATGGCTACACCTTC. Translation: CSVPLRGQDGYTF.

The CDR3 here is CSVAGGHNQPQHF. Written as DNA, the CDR3 is TGCAGCGTTGCGGGGGGCCATAATCAGCCCCAGCATTTT. The chain couples TRBV29-1 to TRBJ1-5; tentatively, D is TRBD1 (6 bases). The V end was cut by 4 bases, the J end by 4 bases, with 11 bases between. The CDR3 totals 13 residues. CDR1 and CDR2 from the germline V gene are SQVTM and ANQGSEA.

The V gene is TRBV7-2, the J gene TRBJ1-1; 11 bases match TRBD1. Germline values: CDR1 SGHTA, CDR2 FQGNSA. CDR3 length: 19 amino acids. The V and J ends lost 1 base and 1 base, in that order; junction bases with no gene match: 11. Here the CDR3 reads CASSLEAIGTGGWNTEAFF. CDR3 DNA sequence: TGTGCCAGCAGCTTAGAGGCCATCGGGACAGGGGGTTGGAACACTGAAGCTTTCTTT.